The TCR beta chain under discussion was sequenced for a study of shared clonotypes between healthy human individuals. Clones were sequenced by immunoSEQ multiplex PCR, and TCRdb holds only the in-frame ones, with some missing. The data show hundreds of thousands of clones, 70% to 80% seen once. This clonotype originated in a middle-aged woman in good health. Some clones in this sample may be carry-over from other donors' samples. The source material was PBMCs.

This CDR3 reads CALPTSGRKEQYF. The CDR3 DNA follows: TGTGCCCTCCCCACTAGCGGGAGGAAGGAGCAGTACTTC. The rearrangement links TRBV19 to TRBJ2-7, with 12 bases aligning to TRBD2. The V segment lost 11 bases and the J segment 7 bases; nucleotides outside the gene matches: 9. Germline assignment: CDR1 LNHDA and CDR2 SQIVND (reference sequence). CDR3 length: 13 amino acids.